The present T cell receptor (beta chain) was sequenced within a study of T cells in tuberculosis. Looking at the study overall: This South African cohort compared adolescents with or without latent tuberculosis against adults with active tuberculosis.

Findings and limits, study-wide: The TCR-beta difference was not significant; alpha differences partly reflected length. Active tuberculosis TCR-alpha repertoires lay closer to GMM-specific TCRs than IGRA-negative controls, suggesting clonal expansion.

With respect to this clone: Its antigen is unidentified.

V shed 3 bases and J 1 base; nucleotides not matched to a gene: 5. Germline lookup yields CDR1 SGHDT and CDR2 YYEEEE. The CDR3 is made up of 16 amino acids. Here immunoSEQ multiplex PCR was the method, and the copy in TCRdb shows in-frame clones only, minus some. The repertoire holds more than 30,000 clones, roughly 95% seen once, with 6.5% to 8% in the top ten. The sequence was obtained from a donor aged 5-35 years with latent tuberculosis or without tuberculosis infection. Sequenced input: PBMCs. J is TRBJ2-2 and V is TRBV5-6, with TRBD2 identical over 8 bases. This CDR3 is CASSYTGTRNTGELFF. In DNA form, the CDR3 reads TGTGCCAGCAGCTACACCGGGACTAGGAACACCGGGGAGCTGTTTTTT.